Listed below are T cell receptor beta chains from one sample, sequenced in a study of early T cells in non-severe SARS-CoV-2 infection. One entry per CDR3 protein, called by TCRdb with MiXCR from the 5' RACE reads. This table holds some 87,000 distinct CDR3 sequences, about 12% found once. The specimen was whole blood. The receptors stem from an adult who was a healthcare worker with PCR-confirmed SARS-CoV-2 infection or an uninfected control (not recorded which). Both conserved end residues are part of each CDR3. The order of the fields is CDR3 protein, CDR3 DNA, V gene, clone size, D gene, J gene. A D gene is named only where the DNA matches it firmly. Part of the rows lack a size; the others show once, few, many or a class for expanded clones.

CDR3 protein: CASSHPAGDLRRNEQFF
CDR3 DNA: TGTGCCAGCAGCCACCCGGCGGGGGACCTAAGAAGGAATGAGCAGTTCTTC
V gene: TRBV9
clone size: few
D gene: TRBD2
J gene: TRBJ2-1

CDR3 protein: CASSYRLSGNTIYF
CDR3 DNA: TGTGCCAGCAGTTACAGGCTCTCTGGAAACACCATATATTTT
V gene: TRBV6-5
clone size: NA
D gene: NA
J gene: TRBJ1-3

CDR3 protein: CASSEFGVYTRNEQFF
CDR3 DNA: TGTGCCAGCAGTGAATTTGGAGTCTACACGCGGAATGAGCAGTTCTTC
V gene: TRBV2
clone size: many
D gene: NA
J gene: TRBJ2-1

CDR3 protein: CASSQGGLSNTEAFF
CDR3 DNA: TGTGCCAGCAGCCAGGGCGGGCTCTCGAACACTGAAGCTTTCTTT
V gene: TRBV3-1
clone size: once
D gene: NA
J gene: TRBJ1-1

CDR3 protein: CASSLGLAGREQYF
CDR3 DNA: TGTGCCAGCAGTTTAGGGCTAGCGGGGCGCGAGCAGTACTTC
V gene: TRBV12-3/TRBV12-4
clone size: NA
D gene: TRBD2
J gene: TRBJ2-7

CDR3 protein: CSARGGLGGINTEAFF
CDR3 DNA: TGCAGTGCTAGAGGAGGGCTCGGGGGAATAAATACTGAAGCTTTCTTT
V gene: TRBV20-1
clone size: NA
D gene: NA
J gene: TRBJ1-1

CDR3 protein: CASSKSPGTTFPGELFF
CDR3 DNA: TGTGCTAGCAGCAAAAGCCCCGGGACTACGTTCCCCGGGGAGCTGTTTTTT
V gene: TRBV7-7
clone size: many
D gene: TRBD2
J gene: TRBJ2-2

CDR3 protein: CASSLTGSYTEAFF
CDR3 DNA: TGCGCCAGCAGCTTAACCGGTTCCTACACTGAAGCTTTCTTT
V gene: TRBV5-1
clone size: many
D gene: NA
J gene: TRBJ1-1

CDR3 protein: CASSSPSTDTQYF
CDR3 DNA: TGCGCCAGCAGCTCCCCTAGCACAGATACGCAGTATTTT
V gene: TRBV5-1
clone size: NA
D gene: NA
J gene: TRBJ2-3

CDR3 protein: CASSRGGGIPPSYNEQFF
CDR3 DNA: TGTGCCAGCAGCCGAGGCGGAGGGATACCTCCCTCCTACAATGAGCAGTTCTTC
V gene: TRBV7-9
clone size: many
D gene: NA
J gene: TRBJ2-1

CDR3 protein: CASSITTGLNTEAFF
CDR3 DNA: TGTGCCAGTAGTATTACGACAGGACTGAACACTGAAGCTTTCTTT
V gene: TRBV19
clone size: few
D gene: NA
J gene: TRBJ1-1

CDR3 protein: CASSHPSGSLGETQYF
CDR3 DNA: TGTGCCAGCAGTCACCCTAGCGGGAGTTTAGGAGAGACCCAGTACTTC
V gene: TRBV6-5
clone size: few
D gene: TRBD2
J gene: TRBJ2-5

CDR3 protein: CASSLEGDIYNEQFF
CDR3 DNA: TGTGCCAGCAGCTTAGAGGGGGACATCTACAATGAGCAGTTCTTC
V gene: TRBV7-2
clone size: NA
D gene: NA
J gene: TRBJ2-1

CDR3 protein: CASSLRGGYTF
CDR3 DNA: TGTGCCAGCAGTTTGCGAGGGGGCTACACCTTC
V gene: TRBV12-3/TRBV12-4
clone size: many
D gene: NA
J gene: TRBJ1-2

CDR3 protein: CASTPRGDPSDTQYF
CDR3 DNA: TGTGCCAGTACCCCCCGCGGAGACCCCTCAGATACGCAGTATTTT
V gene: TRBV19
clone size: NA
D gene: NA
J gene: TRBJ2-3

CDR3 protein: CASSQGVLSYEQYF
CDR3 DNA: TGTGCCAGCAGCCAAGGGGTTCTCTCCTACGAGCAGTACTTC
V gene: TRBV3-1
clone size: many
D gene: NA
J gene: TRBJ2-7

CDR3 protein: CASSPGQGSIQYF
CDR3 DNA: TGTGCCAGCAGCCCGGGACAGGGGTCGATTCAGTACTTC
V gene: TRBV6-5
clone size: NA
D gene: TRBD1
J gene: TRBJ2-4

CDR3 protein: CASSLLSNSEQYF
CDR3 DNA: TGTGCCAGCAGCTTACTGTCGAACTCTGAGCAGTACTTC
V gene: TRBV7-9
clone size: NA
D gene: NA
J gene: TRBJ2-7

CDR3 protein: CASSEYPGGYTF
CDR3 DNA: TGTGCCAGCAGTGAATATCCCGGAGGCTACACCTTC
V gene: TRBV2
clone size: NA
D gene: NA
J gene: TRBJ1-2

CDR3 protein: CASSSPGSNSYNSPLHF
CDR3 DNA: TGTGCCAGCAGTTCTCCTGGCAGTAACTCCTATAATTCACCCCTCCACTTT
V gene: TRBV28
clone size: NA
D gene: NA
J gene: TRBJ1-6

CDR3 protein: CATGDSNQPQHF
CDR3 DNA: TGTGCCACCGGGGATAGCAATCAGCCCCAGCATTTT
V gene: TRBV24-1
clone size: many
D gene: NA
J gene: TRBJ1-5

CDR3 protein: CASSYSSPGAGETQYF
CDR3 DNA: TGTGCCAGCAGTTACTCAAGCCCGGGGGCAGGAGAGACCCAGTACTTC
V gene: TRBV6-5
clone size: few
D gene: NA
J gene: TRBJ2-5

CDR3 protein: CASRMTRWGRETQYF
CDR3 DNA: TGTGCCAGCAGGATGACTAGATGGGGACGGGAGACCCAGTACTTC
V gene: TRBV6-5
clone size: NA
D gene: NA
J gene: TRBJ2-5

CDR3 protein: CSTGLAGNTGELFF
CDR3 DNA: TGCAGTACGGGACTAGCGGGGAACACCGGGGAGCTGTTTTTT
V gene: TRBV20-1
clone size: many
D gene: TRBD2
J gene: TRBJ2-2

CDR3 protein: CAWSVKTEAFF
CDR3 DNA: TGTGCCTGGAGTGTAAAGACTGAAGCTTTCTTT
V gene: TRBV30
clone size: many
D gene: NA
J gene: TRBJ1-1

CDR3 protein: CASSFLVPDTQYF
CDR3 DNA: TGTGCCAGCAGCTTTTTGGTTCCAGATACGCAGTATTTT
V gene: TRBV13
clone size: NA
D gene: NA
J gene: TRBJ2-3

CDR3 protein: CASSTRTGGYGELFF
CDR3 DNA: TGTGCCAGCAGCACCCGGACAGGGGGGTACGGGGAGCTGTTTTTT
V gene: TRBV7-3
clone size: few
D gene: TRBD1
J gene: TRBJ2-2

CDR3 protein: CSARGPYSYEQYF
CDR3 DNA: TGCAGTGCTAGGGGGCCATACTCCTACGAGCAGTACTTC
V gene: TRBV20-1
clone size: many
D gene: NA
J gene: TRBJ2-7

CDR3 protein: CASSPNNNYGYTF
CDR3 DNA: TGTGCCAGCTCACCGAATAATAACTATGGCTACACCTTC
V gene: TRBV18
clone size: NA
D gene: NA
J gene: TRBJ1-2

CDR3 protein: CSAAGTYEQYF
CDR3 DNA: TGCAGTGCTGCCGGGACCTACGAGCAGTACTTC
V gene: TRBV20-1
clone size: NA
D gene: NA
J gene: TRBJ2-7

CDR3 protein: CASSAQKTQYF
CDR3 DNA: TGTGCCAGCAGCGCCCAAAAGACCCAGTACTTC
V gene: TRBV7-2
clone size: many
D gene: NA
J gene: TRBJ2-5